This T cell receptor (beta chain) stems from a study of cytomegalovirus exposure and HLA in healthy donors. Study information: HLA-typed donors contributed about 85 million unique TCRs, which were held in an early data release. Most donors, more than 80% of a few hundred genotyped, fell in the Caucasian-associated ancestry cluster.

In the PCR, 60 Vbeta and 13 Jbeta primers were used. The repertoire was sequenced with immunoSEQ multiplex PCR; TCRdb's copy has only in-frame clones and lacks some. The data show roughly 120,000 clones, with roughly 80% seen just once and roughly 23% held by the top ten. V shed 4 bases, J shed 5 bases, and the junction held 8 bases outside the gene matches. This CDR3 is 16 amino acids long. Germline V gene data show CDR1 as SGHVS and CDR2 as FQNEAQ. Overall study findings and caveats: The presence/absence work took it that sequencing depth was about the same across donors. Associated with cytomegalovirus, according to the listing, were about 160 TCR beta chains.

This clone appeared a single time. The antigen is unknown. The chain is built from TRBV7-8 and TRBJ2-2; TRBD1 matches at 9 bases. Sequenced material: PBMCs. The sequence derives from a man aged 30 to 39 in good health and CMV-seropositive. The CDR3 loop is CASSSRQGVVTGELFF. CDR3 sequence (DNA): TGTGCCAGCAGCTCACGACAGGGGGTAGTGACCGGGGAGCTGTTTTTT.